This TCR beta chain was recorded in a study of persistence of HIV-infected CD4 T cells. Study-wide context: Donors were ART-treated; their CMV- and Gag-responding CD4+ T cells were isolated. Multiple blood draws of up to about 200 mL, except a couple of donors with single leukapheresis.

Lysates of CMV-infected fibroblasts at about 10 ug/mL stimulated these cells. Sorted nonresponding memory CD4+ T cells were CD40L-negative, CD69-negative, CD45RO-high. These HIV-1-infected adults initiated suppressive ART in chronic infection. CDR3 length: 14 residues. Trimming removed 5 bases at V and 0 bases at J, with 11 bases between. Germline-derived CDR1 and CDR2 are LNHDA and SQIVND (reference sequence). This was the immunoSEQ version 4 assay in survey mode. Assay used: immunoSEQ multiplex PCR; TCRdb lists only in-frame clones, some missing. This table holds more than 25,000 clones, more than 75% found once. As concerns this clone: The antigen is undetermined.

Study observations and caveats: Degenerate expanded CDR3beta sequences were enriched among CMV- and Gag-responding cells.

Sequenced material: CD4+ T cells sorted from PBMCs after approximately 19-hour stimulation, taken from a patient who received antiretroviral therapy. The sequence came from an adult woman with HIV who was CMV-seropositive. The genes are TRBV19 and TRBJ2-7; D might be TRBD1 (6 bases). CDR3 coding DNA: TGTGCCAGTAGTCCCGGACAGAGCTCCTACGAGCAGTACGTC. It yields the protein CASSPGQSSYEQYV.